The next 5 T cell receptor beta chains were all read from a single sample in a study of blood T cell repertoires in COVID-19. Sequencing was performed with immunoSEQ multiplex PCR; in TCRdb, only in-frame clones are kept and a portion is missing. The sample records about 350,000 clones, around 87% being singletons. The sample comprised PBMCs or T cells enriched from blood (not recorded which). Receptors were obtained from a woman younger than 45 who had recovered from COVID-19.

This chain connects TRBV4-3 to TRBJ1-2; D is unresolved. Germline V lookup: CDR1 LGHNA, CDR2 YSLEER. Trimming stripped 2 bases from V and 0 bases from J, with 10 bases between. The CDR3 runs to 15 residues. The CDR3 sequence: CASSQKQRANYGYTF. CDR3 bases: TGCGCCAGCAGCCAAAAACAGAGAGCTAACTATGGCTACACCTTC.

The rearrangement uses TRBV6-6 and TRBJ2-7; 9 nucleotides line up with TRBD1. V was pared by 5 bases and J by 3 bases, with 8 bases of the junction left unmatched. The CDR3 covers 15 residues. Germline CDR1 is MNHNY and CDR2 is SVGAGI (reference sequence). CDR3 region: CASSAAGQGRYEQYF. The DNA for the CDR3 is TGTGCCAGCAGTGCCGCGGGACAGGGACGCTACGAGCAGTACTTC.

This chain connects TRBV4-1 to TRBJ1-3, with 8 positions matching TRBD1. Trimming took 0 bases from V and 4 from J; bases not matched to a gene: 2. The CDR3 contains 15 residues. The germline V gene encodes CDR1 MGHRA and CDR2 YSYEKL. CDR3 sequence reads: CASSQDRGRGNTIYF. The CDR3 coding sequence is TGCGCCAGCAGCCAAGACAGGGGGCGAGGAAACACCATATATTTT.

The rearrangement uses TRBV2 and TRBJ2-6; D remains ambiguous. Trimming left V 3 bases short and J 1 base short, with 4 bases between. This CDR3 is 14 amino acids long. Germline V gene sequence: CDR1 SNHLY, CDR2 FYNNEI. In nucleotides, the CDR3 is TGTGCCAGCAGTGACAGGTCTGGGGCCAACGTCCTGACTTTC. Translation gives CASSDRSGANVLTF.

This clone was observed once. The chain links TRBV19 to TRBJ1-1, with 8 bases identical to TRBD1. Per the germline V gene, CDR1 is LNHDA and CDR2 is SQIVND (reference sequence). V was clipped by 5 bases and J by 1 base; unmatched bases: 6. The CDR3 has 15 amino acids. DNA of the CDR3: TGTGCCAGTAGTTCCTACGGACAGGGGAACACTGAAGCTTTCTTT. It specifies CASSSYGQGNTEAFF.